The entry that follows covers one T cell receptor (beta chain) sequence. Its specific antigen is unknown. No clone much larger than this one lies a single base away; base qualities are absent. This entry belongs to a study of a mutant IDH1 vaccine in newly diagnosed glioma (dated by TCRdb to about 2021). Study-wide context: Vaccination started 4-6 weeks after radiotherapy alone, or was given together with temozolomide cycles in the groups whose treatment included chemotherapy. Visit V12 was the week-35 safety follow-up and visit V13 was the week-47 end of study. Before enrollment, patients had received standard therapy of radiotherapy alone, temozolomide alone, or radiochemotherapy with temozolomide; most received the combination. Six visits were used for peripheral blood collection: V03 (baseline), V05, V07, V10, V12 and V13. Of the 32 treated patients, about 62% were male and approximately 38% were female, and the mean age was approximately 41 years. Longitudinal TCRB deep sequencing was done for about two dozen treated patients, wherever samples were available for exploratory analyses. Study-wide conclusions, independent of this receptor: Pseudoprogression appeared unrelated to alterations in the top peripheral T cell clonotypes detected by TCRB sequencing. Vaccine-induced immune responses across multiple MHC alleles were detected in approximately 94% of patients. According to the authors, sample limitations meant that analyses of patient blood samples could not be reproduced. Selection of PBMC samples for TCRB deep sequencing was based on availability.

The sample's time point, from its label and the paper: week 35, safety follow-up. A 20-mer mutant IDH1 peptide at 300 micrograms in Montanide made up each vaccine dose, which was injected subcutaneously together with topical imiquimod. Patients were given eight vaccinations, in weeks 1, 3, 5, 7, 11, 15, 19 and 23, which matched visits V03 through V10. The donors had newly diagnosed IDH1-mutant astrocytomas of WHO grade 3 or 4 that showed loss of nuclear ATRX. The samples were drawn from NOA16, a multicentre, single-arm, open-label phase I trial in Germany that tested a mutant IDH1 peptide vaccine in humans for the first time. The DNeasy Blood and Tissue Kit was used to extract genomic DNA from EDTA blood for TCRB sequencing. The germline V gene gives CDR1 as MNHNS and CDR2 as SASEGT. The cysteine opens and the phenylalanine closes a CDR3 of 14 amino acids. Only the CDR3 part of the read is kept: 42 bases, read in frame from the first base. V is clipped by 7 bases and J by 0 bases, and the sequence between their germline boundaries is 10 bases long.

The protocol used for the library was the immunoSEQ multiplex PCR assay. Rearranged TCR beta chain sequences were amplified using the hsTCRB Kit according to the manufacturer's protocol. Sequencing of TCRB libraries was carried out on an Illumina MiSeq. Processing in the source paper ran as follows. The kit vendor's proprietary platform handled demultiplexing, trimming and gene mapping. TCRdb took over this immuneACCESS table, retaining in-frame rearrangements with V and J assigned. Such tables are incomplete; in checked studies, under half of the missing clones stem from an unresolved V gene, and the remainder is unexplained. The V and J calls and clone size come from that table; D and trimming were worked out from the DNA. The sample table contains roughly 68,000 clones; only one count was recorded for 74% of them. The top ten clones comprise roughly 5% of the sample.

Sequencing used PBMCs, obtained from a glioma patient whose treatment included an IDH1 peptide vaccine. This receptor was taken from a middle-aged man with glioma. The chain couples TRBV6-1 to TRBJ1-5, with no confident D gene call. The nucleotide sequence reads TGTGCCAGCAAGAGGGCAGTTAGCAATCAGCCCCAGCATTTT. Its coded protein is CASKRAVSNQPQHF.